Below, 25 T cell receptor beta chains from the same sample are listed, as sequenced in a study of neurological immune-mediated disorders. TCRdb redid the calling of the 5' RACE reads with MiXCR, one entry per CDR3 protein. The sample contains 20,000 to 30,000 distinct CDR3 sequences, 6.5% to 8.5% of which appear only once. Sample: PBMCs. These receptors all stem from a woman in her thirties or forties in good health.

At least ten counts were recorded for this clonotype. The chain employs TRBV7-6 and TRBJ1-2; 11 nucleotides line up with TRBD1. The CDR3 is 15 amino acids. The V gene end was trimmed by 1 base and the J gene end by 6 bases; junction bases not matched to a gene: 4. CDR1 SGHVS and CDR2 FNYEAQ come from the germline V gene. The CDR3 region has the DNA TGTGCCAGCAGCTTAGGGACAGGGGGCGCGGATGGCTACACCTTC. Residues: CASSLGTGGADGYTF.

This clonotype was recorded a few times. The J gene is TRBJ1-2, the V gene TRBV7-9, with 7 bases fitting TRBD1. This CDR3 spans 15 amino acids. The V and J ends lost 1 base and 7 bases, in that order; junction bases with no gene match: 9. In germline, CDR1 is SEHNR, CDR2 FQNEAQ (reference sequence). The CDR3 sequence is CASSLGVATGRGYTF. As DNA, the CDR3 is TGTGCCAGCAGCTTAGGGGTCGCGACAGGGCGTGGCTACACCTTC.

This clonotype has a count of ten or more. The chain couples TRBV15 to TRBJ2-2; 9 bases fit TRBD1. The V segment lost 4 bases and the J segment 7 bases; nucleotides outside the gene matches: 10. This CDR3 comprises 16 residues. The V gene's germline CDR1 is LNHNV and CDR2 YYDKDF (reference sequence). CDR3 sequence reads: CATSTSGTGFIGELFF. The DNA for the CDR3 is TGTGCCACCAGCACCTCCGGGACAGGGTTCATCGGGGAGCTGTTTTTT.

This clonotype was recorded at least ten times. The CDR3 reads CSARSTETEFYNEQFF. The CDR3, as DNA: TGCAGTGCTAGGTCTACCGAGACGGAGTTTTACAATGAGCAGTTCTTC. V usage is TRBV20-1 and J usage is TRBJ2-1; no clear D gene. The CDR3 length is 16 residues. V lost 3 bases, J lost 4 bases, and 19 bases lay in between. Germline values: CDR1 DFQATT, CDR2 SNEGSKA (reference sequence).

This clonotype was seen repeatedly, ten times or more. The chain is built from TRBV7-2 and TRBJ2-5; tentatively, D is TRBD2 (5 bases). Deletions cut 3 bases from V and 1 base from J, with 15 bases between. The CDR3 contains 16 residues. In germline, CDR1 is SGHTA, CDR2 FQGNSA. The CDR3 loop reads CASSFGTSGAQETQYF. As DNA, the CDR3 is TGTGCCAGCAGCTTCGGAACAAGCGGAGCCCAAGAGACCCAGTACTTC.

This clonotype was detected many times. J is TRBJ2-1 and V is TRBV7-2; TRBD2 might be the D (6 bases). Per germline, CDR1 SGHTA and CDR2 FQGNSA. This CDR3 spans 15 amino acids. V was pared by 3 bases and J by 8 bases, with 17 bases between. This CDR3 reads CASSFSGTDLDEQFF. The DNA for the CDR3 is TGTGCCAGCAGCTTTAGCGGAACCGACTTGGATGAGCAGTTCTTC. The variable domain in full, with the rest retrieved from reference TRBV7-2 and TRBJ2-1, is GAGVSQSPSNKVTEKGKDVELRCDPISGHTALYWYRQSLGQGLEFLIYFQGNSAPDKSGLPSDRFSAERTGGSVSTLTIQRTQQEDSAVYLCASSFSGTDLDEQFFGPGTRLTVL.

This clonotype was seen ten or more times. The chain recombines TRBV20-1 with TRBJ2-1; D gene ambiguous. Trimming left V 0 bases short and J 0 bases short, with 15 bases between. From germline, CDR1 is DFQATT and CDR2 SNEGSKA (reference sequence). This CDR3 is 17 amino acids long. CDR3 DNA sequence: TGCAGTGCTAGAGATCCCGTAGGCAGAGACTCCTACAATGAGCAGTTCTTC. Translating gives CSARDPVGRDSYNEQFF.

This clonotype was observed many times. The chain carries TRBV7-2 and TRBJ2-3, with D possibly TRBD2 on 6 matching bases. With 3 bases removed from V and 6 bases from J, the gap between germline ends came to 13 bases. CDR1 is SGHTA and CDR2 is FQGNSA in the germline V gene. CDR3 length equals 14 residues. CDR3 nucleotides: TGTGCCAGCAGCTTTAAGTCGGGAGTCGATACGCAGTATTTT. Protein sequence: CASSFKSGVDTQYF.

This clonotype was recorded at least ten times. J is TRBJ2-5 and V is TRBV6-6; no firm D call. There are 12 residues in the CDR3. The V end lost 0 bases, the J end lost 4 bases, and 3 bases lay between the germline ends. CDR1 is MNHNY and CDR2 is SVGAGI in the germline V gene (reference sequence). The CDR3 here is CASSYSPETQYF. In nucleotides, the CDR3 is TGTGCCAGCAGTTACTCGCCAGAGACCCAGTACTTC.

This clonotype was seen many times. The chain recombines TRBV20-1 with TRBJ1-1, with 7 positions matching TRBD1. With V trimmed by 6 bases and J by 6 bases, 7 bases remained unmatched. The CDR3 runs to 12 residues. The germline gives CDR1 DFQATT, CDR2 SNEGSKA (reference sequence). Here the CDR3 reads CSADDRVAEAFF. The CDR3 nucleotides are TGCAGTGCAGACGACAGGGTCGCTGAAGCTTTCTTT.

This clonotype appeared many times. The genes are TRBV5-1 and TRBJ2-2; no clear D. The V and J ends lost 0 bases and 2 bases respectively, with 8 bases between them. Germline-derived CDR1 and CDR2 are SGHRS and YFSETQ. The length of the CDR3 is 15 residues. The CDR3 bases are TGCGCCAGCAGCTTGGAGGGAACTAACACCGGGGAGCTGTTTTTT. As protein: CASSLEGTNTGELFF. The whole variable domain, filled in from reference TRBV5-1 and TRBJ2-2, reads KAGVTQTPRYLIKTRGQQVTLSCSPISGHRSVSWYQQTPGQGLQFLFEYFSETQRNKGNFPGRFSGRQFSNSRSEMNVSTLELGDSALYLCASSLEGTNTGELFFGEGSRLTVL.

This clonotype was seen many times. V usage is TRBV7-9 and J usage is TRBJ1-6, with 7 positions matching TRBD1. J gave up 7 bases and V 6 bases, and 12 bases lay outside the gene matches. The V gene's germline CDR1 is SEHNR and CDR2 FQNEAQ (reference sequence). The CDR3 runs to 16 residues. The CDR3: CASSQSSGTANSPLHF. CDR3 nucleotide sequence: TGTGCCAGCAGTCAATCCTCCGGGACAGCAAATTCACCCCTCCACTTT.

A remark on this clonotype: At one end, the junction sequence differs from germline, possibly due to a read error. This sequence joins TRBV11-2 and TRBJ2-1; no reliable D call. This CDR3 is 16 amino acids long. Germline-derived CDR1 and CDR2 are SGHAT and FQNNGV. The CDR3 spells CASSLRPVRPYNEQFF. Written as DNA, the CDR3 is TGTGCCAGCAGCTTAAGGCCGGTACGGCCCTACAATGAACAGTTCTTC. Using reference TRBV11-2 and TRBJ2-1 for the parts outside the CDR3, the full variable domain is EAGVAQSPRYKIIEKRQSVAFWCNPISGHATLYWYQQILGQGPKLLIQFQNNGVVDDSQLPKDRFSAERLKGVDSTLKIQPAKLEDSAVYLCASSLRPVRPYNEQFFGPGTRLTVL.

Ten or more counts support this clonotype. The V gene is TRBV20-1, the J gene TRBJ2-3; D may correspond to TRBD1 or TRBD2 (7 bases each). V lost 1 base, J lost 0 bases, and 23 bases lay in between. Germline V CDR1 and CDR2: DFQATT, SNEGSKA (reference sequence). The CDR3 is 19 residues long. CDR3 in DNA: TGCAGTGCTAGAGGGGGGAGGGGCCAAGGGGGCCCTAGCACAGATACGCAGTATTTT. Translation gives CSARGGRGQGGPSTDTQYF.

This clonotype was picked up many times. The chain employs TRBV10-3 and TRBJ2-7, with 9 bases matching TRBD1. V lost 2 bases to trimming and J lost 4 bases; unmatched junction nucleotides: 3. The germline CDR1 and CDR2 sequences are ENHRY and SYGVKD. The CDR3 sequence is 14 residues long. CDR3 bases: TGTGCCATCAGTGAGACAGGGGGCGAATACGAGCAGTACTTC. Protein: CAISETGGEYEQYF.

This clonotype was found many times. The chain couples TRBV7-2 to TRBJ2-2; 8 nucleotides match TRBD1. Looked up from germline, CDR1 is SGHTA and CDR2 is FQGNSA. V trimming: 6 bases; J trimming: 4 bases; junction bases outside the gene matches: 4. This CDR3 is built from 14 residues. The CDR3 loop reads CASRTTGGTGELFF. CDR3 DNA sequence: TGTGCCAGCAGAACAACAGGGGGCACCGGGGAGCTGTTTTTT.

In this sample, this clonotype turned up many times. The chain links TRBV5-1 to TRBJ2-3; TRBD2 might be the D (6 bases). Trimming removed 0 bases from V and 2 bases from J, with 7 bases in between. CDR1 SGHRS and CDR2 YFSETQ come from the germline V gene. The CDR3 runs to 14 residues. The CDR3 reads CASSLGRDTDTQYF. CDR3 DNA sequence: TGCGCCAGCAGCTTGGGGCGGGACACAGATACGCAGTATTTT.

This clonotype was counted many times. The chain has TRBV7-8 and TRBJ2-6; D is perhaps TRBD1 or TRBD2 (6 bases each). Trimming removed 7 bases at V and 4 bases at J, with 26 bases between. CDR1 is SGHVS, CDR2 FQNEAQ, per germline. The CDR3 is made up of 19 amino acids. The CDR3 loop reads CASTTPPRGLSWGANVLTF. The CDR3 bases are TGTGCCAGCACCACCCCCCCCCGGGGGCTCAGTTGGGGGGCCAACGTCCTGACTTTC.

This clonotype was recorded at least ten times. The rearrangement uses TRBV29-1 and TRBJ2-5, with 7 bases identical to TRBD1. Germline lookup yields CDR1 SQVTM and CDR2 ANQGSEA. This CDR3 spans 14 amino acids. V gave up 3 bases and J gave up 4 bases; unmatched junction bases: 8. The CDR3 sequence is CSVDRQGSGETQYF. The CDR3, as DNA: TGCAGCGTTGATAGACAGGGCAGTGGAGAGACCCAGTACTTC.

This clonotype occurred many times. The rearrangement links TRBV12-3 or TRBV12-4 to TRBJ2-3; D remains unclear. The ends were cut back, 7 bases at V and 1 base at J, with 9 bases in the middle. This CDR3 has 13 amino acids. The CDR3 here is CASTAGRTDTQYF. The CDR3 nucleotides read TGTGCCAGCACTGCAGGTCGCACAGATACGCAGTATTTT.

This clonotype came up many times. This chain connects TRBV10-3 to TRBJ2-1, with D perhaps being TRBD1 or TRBD2 (5 bases each). Trimming shortened V by 4 bases and J by 5 bases, and 15 bases separated the two germline ends. The CDR3 extends over 15 amino acids. CDR1 and CDR2 (germline): ENHRY, SYGVKD. CDR3 DNA: TGTGCCATCAGTGCGGGGCCGAGCAAAAACAATGAGCAGTTCTTC. Its translation: CAISAGPSKNNEQFF.

This clonotype was found many times. The genes are TRBV6-5 and TRBJ1-1, with D possibly matching TRBD1 (5 bases). V was shortened by 0 bases and J by 1 base, with 15 bases between the two germline ends. Looked up from germline, CDR1 is MNHEY and CDR2 is SVGAGI. This CDR3 has 17 residues. CDR3 region: CASSYSRTGVRNTEAFF. The CDR3 DNA sequence: TGTGCCAGCAGTTACTCCAGGACGGGGGTTCGGAACACTGAAGCTTTCTTT.

This clonotype was counted at least ten times. The V call is TRBV20-1, the J call TRBJ2-2; possible D gene TRBD2, 6 bases. This CDR3 contains 15 residues. The germline gives CDR1 DFQATT, CDR2 SNEGSKA (reference sequence). Trimming shortened V by 2 bases and J by 0 bases, and 10 bases separated the two germline ends. The CDR3 region has the DNA TGCAGTGCTAGACCGGACTATTCGAACACCGGGGAGCTGTTTTTT. This translates into CSARPDYSNTGELFF.

The table lists this clonotype with many counts. The chain is built from TRBV7-2 and TRBJ2-6, with a weak D call TRBD1 (6 bases). Germline V lookup: CDR1 SGHTA, CDR2 FQGNSA. V dropped 5 bases and J dropped 2 bases, with 22 bases sitting between them. This CDR3 spans 19 amino acids. The DNA for the CDR3 is TGTGCCAGCAGCAGAGAACAACAGGGCAGGGGTGCTGGGGCCAACGTCCTGACTTTC. Protein product: CASSREQQGRGAGANVLTF.

Many counts were recorded for this clonotype. The chain is built from TRBV5-5 and TRBJ2-5, with D perhaps given as TRBD1 or TRBD2 (5 bases each). The CDR3 runs to 16 residues. The germline gives CDR1 SGHKS, CDR2 YYEKEE (reference sequence). V lost 4 bases and J 4 bases, leaving 20 bases between the germline ends. As DNA, the CDR3 is TGTGCCAGCAGCCTCCAACTAGGGACCCAGGGAGAGACCCAGTACTTC. Its translation is CASSLQLGTQGETQYF.